This T cell receptor (beta chain) stems from a study of cytotoxic CD8 clonotypes in ibrutinib-treated CLL. On the study more broadly: Of the patients, about a dozen were relapsed/refractory, some 15 treatment-naive and 17 to 18 IGHV unmutated. Findings and caveats of the study: The study sampled sustained-remission and progressing patients at different times. Public clonotypes showed up rarely, and on treatment they shrank or held steady. Baseline values of clonality outstripped age-matched healthy donors and followed circulating CD8+ T-cell counts.

Data came from immunoSEQ multiplex PCR; TCRdb stores just in-frame clones and leaves some out. In the table there are 40,000 to 60,000 clones, approximately 51% of which are singletons. This CDR3 contains 10 residues. The germline gives CDR1 SGHRS, CDR2 YFSETQ. Trimming stripped 5 bases from V and 5 bases from J, with 4 bases between. To note about this clone: The antigen is not known. Other DNA sequences in this specimen translate into the identical CDR3.

This TCR was sampled from a human donor with chronic lymphocytic leukemia. The J gene is TRBJ2-5, the V gene TRBV5-1, with no clear D. The sample was PBMCs, taken after 12 months of ibrutinib treatment. The CDR3 region has the DNA TGCGCCAGCAGTGGTGAGACCCAGTACTTC. This encodes CASSGETQYF.